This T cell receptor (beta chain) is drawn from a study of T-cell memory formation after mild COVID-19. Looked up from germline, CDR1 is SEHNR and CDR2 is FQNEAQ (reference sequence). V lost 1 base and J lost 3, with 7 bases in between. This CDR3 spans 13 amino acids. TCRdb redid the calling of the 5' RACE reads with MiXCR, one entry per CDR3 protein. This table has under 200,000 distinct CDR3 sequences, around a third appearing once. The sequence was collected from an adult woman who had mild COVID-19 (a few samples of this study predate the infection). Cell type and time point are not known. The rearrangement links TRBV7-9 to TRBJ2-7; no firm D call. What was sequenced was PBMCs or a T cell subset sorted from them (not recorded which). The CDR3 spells CASSLETYYEQYF. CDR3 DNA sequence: TGTGCCAGCAGCTTAGAGACCTACTACGAGCAGTACTTC. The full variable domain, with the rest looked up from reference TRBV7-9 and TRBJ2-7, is DTGVSQNPRHKITKRGQNVTFRCDPISEHNRLYWYRQTLGQGPEFLTYFQNEAQLEKSRLLSDRFSAERPKGSFSTLEIQRTEQGDSAMYLCASSLETYYEQYFGPGTRLTVT.